This is a list of T cell receptor beta chains from one sample in a study of blood T cell repertoires in COVID-19. Sequencing used immunoSEQ multiplex PCR; TCRdb keeps in-frame clones, though not all of them. The data contain 140,000 to 150,000 clones, around four fifths of them singletons. The material sequenced was PBMCs or T cells enriched from blood (not recorded which). The source of these receptors is a woman in her forties or fifties who had recovered from COVID-19. Each CDR3 is given without its conserved first and last residue. Expanded clones are given a class, and other clones once, few, many or no size at all.

j_gene	abundance	v_gene	CDR3aa
TRBJ1-1	-	TRBV5-1	ASSPSPAGAEAF
TRBJ1-1	-	TRBV5-1	ASSMGQLGTEAF
TRBJ2-3	-	TRBV5-8	ASSWGQGPSTDTQY
TRBJ1-4	-	TRBV30	AWRQGDEKLF
TRBJ1-2	-	TRBV3-1/TRBV3-2	ASTLSGKGANYGYT
TRBJ1-2	-	TRBV6-4	ASSDSGYGYT
TRBJ2-3	few	TRBV6-5	ASSPGLAEDDTQY
TRBJ1-2	-	TRBV3-1/TRBV3-2	ASSHLPGTGDGYT
TRBJ2-7	-	TRBV10-3	AITDRGSYEQY
TRBJ1-6	-	TRBV7-9	ASSSTAVSYNSPLH
TRBJ2-1	-	TRBV19	ATTARGGGYNEQF
TRBJ1-4	-	TRBV18	ASSPRVEQGYEKLF
TRBJ2-3	many	TRBV11-1	ASSPDYRTDTQY
TRBJ2-1	many	TRBV7-3	ASSSPAGGMFGNEQF
TRBJ2-2	-	TRBV5-6	ASSHNTGMVTGELF
TRBJ2-6	-	TRBV27	ASTGLGGSGANVLT
TRBJ2-5	-	TRBV6-5	ASSYGGWETQY
TRBJ1-2	-	TRBV2	ASRRQGDGYT
TRBJ1-5	-	TRBV3-1/TRBV3-2	ASSATDRGDRNQPQH
TRBJ1-1	-	TRBV27	ASSLLGGVTEAF
TRBJ1-2	few	TRBV7-8	ASSPRWGGGYGYT
TRBJ1-1	few	TRBV11-3	ASSLDRNTEAF
TRBJ1-4	-	TRBV10-3	AISGAQGLGEKLF
TRBJ1-5	-	TRBV19	ASSMGQGVQPQH
TRBJ1-5	-	TRBV28	ASSADRVSQPQH
TRBJ2-7	-	TRBV3-1/TRBV3-2	ASSLTGQPSSYEQY
TRBJ1-1	-	TRBV3-1/TRBV3-2	ASSSRDRAAAF